These 31 T cell receptor beta chains were sequenced from one sample in a study of T cell repertoires in cytomegalovirus infection. These receptors lack a known antigen. MiXCR, run by TCRdb on the reads, gives a single entry per CDR3 protein. The repertoire includes roughly 990,000 distinct CDR3 sequences, approximately 30% of them detected once, and 13% sits in the top ten. The sample consisted of cultured CD8+ T cells from PBMCs, taken from culture after CMV antigen stimulation. All receptors derive from a human donor in good health (CMV status not recorded). Some clones in this sample may be carry-over from other donors' samples.

The gene calls are TRBV13 and TRBJ2-7; 8 nucleotides agree with TRBD2. The CDR3 is 17 residues long. V was pared by 5 bases and J by 0 bases, with 12 bases of the junction left unmatched. Germline CDR1 and CDR2: PRHDT and FYEKMQ (reference sequence). The CDR3 loop is CASSPLASGGSSYEQYV. The CDR3 bases are TGTGCCAGCAGCCCCTTGGCCAGCGGGGGCTCCTCCTACGAGCAGTACGTC.

The chain has TRBV4-3 and TRBJ1-1; the match to TRBD1 covers 7 bases. The V and J ends lost 0 bases and 5 bases, in that order; junction bases with no gene match: 6. The length of the CDR3 is 15 residues. CDR1 is LGHNA and CDR2 is YSLEER in the germline V gene. CDR3 amino acids: CASSQDPGQLTEAFF. CDR3 DNA sequence: TGCGCCAGCAGCCAAGATCCGGGACAGCTAACTGAAGCTTTCTTT.

This chain links TRBV5-4 with TRBJ2-5; no definite D call. The CDR3 runs to 13 residues. V lost 5 bases to trimming and J lost 0 bases, with 8 bases between them. CDR1 and CDR2 from the germline V gene are SGHNT and YYREEE (reference sequence). The CDR3 loop reads CASREEYQETQYF. The CDR3 bases are TGTGCCAGCAGGGAAGAGTACCAAGAGACCCAGTACTTC.

In its sample, this clonotype was seen many times. The chain couples TRBV7-2 to TRBJ1-2; 8 bases are a match to TRBD1. Trimming at V came to 4 bases and at J to 6 bases, leaving 7 bases not matched to a gene. This CDR3 is built from 14 residues. From germline, CDR1 is SGHTA and CDR2 FQGNSA. In DNA, the CDR3 is TGTGCCAGCAGCTACTACCGGGACAGGAATGGCTACACCTTC. Its translation: CASSYYRDRNGYTF.

This clonotype appeared a single time. The chain has TRBV12-5 and TRBJ1-1; TRBD1 aligns across 7 bases. Germline CDR1 and CDR2: LGHNT and FRNRAP. The length of the CDR3 is 16 residues. V gave up 6 bases and J gave up 3 bases; unmatched junction bases: 13. The CDR3 DNA reads as TGTGCTAGTGGAAAAAACCCGGGACAGTGGGACACTGAAGCTTTCTTT. It codes for CASGKNPGQWDTEAFF.

V is TRBV7-9 and J is TRBJ2-3; TRBD2 is a possible D gene (5 bases). Trimming left V 6 bases short and J 4 bases short, with 23 bases between. CDR3 size: 17 residues. In germline, CDR1 is SEHNR, CDR2 FQNEAQ (reference sequence). CDR3 in DNA: TGTGCCAGCAGGCCCCCCCCCTGGGAGATCGGCGCAGATACGCAGTATTTT. Translation gives CASRPPPWEIGADTQYF.

The gene calls are TRBV20-1 and TRBJ2-7, with 8 nucleotides matching TRBD2. Per the germline V gene, CDR1 is DFQATT and CDR2 is SNEGSKA (reference sequence). The CDR3 loop spans 13 amino acids. Trimming removed 6 bases from V and 3 bases from J; junction bases left unmatched: 7. The CDR3 DNA reads TGCAGTGCCAGTAGCGGGGACCGCTACGAGCAGTACGTC. Its translation is CSASSGDRYEQYV.

This clonotype was seen a few times. This chain uses TRBV19 with TRBJ1-1; D perhaps matches TRBD1 (6 bases). Germline CDR1 and CDR2: LNHDA and SQIVND (reference sequence). This CDR3 has 16 amino acids. Deletions cut 5 bases from V and 1 base from J, with 17 bases between. CDR3 loop: CASSPLRGGPNTEAFF. The CDR3 DNA reads TGTGCCAGTAGTCCGCTGCGAGGGGGGCCGAACACTGAAGCTTTCTTT.

This clonotype was counted many times. The gene calls are TRBV7-2 and TRBJ2-3; D ambiguous. CDR1 is SGHTA, CDR2 FQGNSA, per germline. The CDR3 runs 15 residues. Trimming removed 1 base at V and 0 bases at J, with 8 bases between. The CDR3 DNA follows: TGTGCCAGCAGCTTAGGTTTCCCAAGCACAGATACGCAGTATTTT. It specifies CASSLGFPSTDTQYF.

This clonotype was picked up a small number of times. The V gene is TRBV12-3 or TRBV12-4, the J gene TRBJ2-5; D uncertain. This CDR3 has 13 amino acids. Trimming took off 5 bases at V and 7 bases at J, with 14 bases between the two ends. The CDR3 reads CASSPTEWGTQYF. As DNA, the CDR3 is TGTGCCAGCAGTCCCACAGAGTGGGGGACCCAGTACTTC.

Worth noting for this clonotype: At one end the junction does not follow the germline gene, possibly because of a read error. The rearrangement joins TRBV7-8 to TRBJ2-2, with a tentative D call TRBD2 (5 bases). CDR3 size: 14 residues. CDR1 is SGHVS, CDR2 FQNEAQ, per germline. This chain's CDR3 is CASSLVPNTGELSF. The CDR3 DNA follows: TGTGCCAGCAGCTTAGTGCCTAACACCGGGGAGCTGTCTTTT. The full variable domain, completed using reference TRBV7-8 and TRBJ2-2, is GAGVSQSPRYKVAKRGQDVALRCDPISGHVSLFWYQQALGQGPEFLTYFQNEAQLDKSGLPSDRFFAERPEGSVSTLKIQRTQQEDSAVYLCASSLVPNTGELSFGEGSRLTVL.

Of note for this clonotype: At one end the junction does not follow the germline gene, possibly because of a read error. This rearrangement joins TRBV7-6 to TRBJ2-3; the match to TRBD2 covers 9 bases. The CDR3 consists of 14 residues. The germline V gene has CDR1 SGHVS and CDR2 FNYEAQ. The CDR3 sequence: CVSSLGGGADTQYF. The CDR3, as DNA: TGTGTCAGCAGCTTGGGCGGGGGGGCAGATACGCAGTATTTT.

The chain links TRBV27 to TRBJ1-2, with 11 bases that match TRBD1. Germline V gene lookup returns CDR1 MNHEY and CDR2 SMNVEV (reference sequence). Losses at the gene ends were 5 bases for V and 4 bases for J; bases not matched to a gene: 6. This CDR3 comprises 15 residues. The CDR3 region is CASSGTGTGGYGYTF. The CDR3 nucleotides read TGTGCCAGCAGTGGCACAGGGACAGGGGGCTATGGCTACACCTTC.

This clonotype has just a few counts. The gene calls are TRBV12-5 and TRBJ2-1; 8 nucleotides match TRBD2. The junction had 4 bases not matched to a gene; V was cut back by 5 bases and J by 4 bases. CDR3 size: 14 residues. Per germline, CDR1 LGHNT and CDR2 FRNRAP. CDR3 sequence: CASGLLAGYNEQFF. The CDR3 DNA is TGTGCTAGTGGTCTTCTAGCGGGTTACAATGAGCAGTTCTTC.

The V gene is TRBV29-1, the J gene TRBJ2-7; D may be TRBD1 or TRBD2 (5 bases each). Germline V gene sequence: CDR1 SQVTM, CDR2 ANQGSEA. Trimming pared 5 bases from V and 5 bases from J, leaving 19 bases between. CDR3 length: 14 amino acids. The CDR3 loop reads CSVFRDHKSHEQYF. CDR3 sequence (DNA): TGCAGCGTTTTCCGGGACCATAAGTCCCACGAGCAGTACTTC.

The V call is TRBV11-3, the J call TRBJ2-6; a possible D gene is TRBD2 (5 bases). Trimming cost V 11 bases and J 4 bases, with 21 bases left between them. The CDR3 runs 16 residues. Germline assignment: CDR1 SGHNT and CDR2 YENEEA. The CDR3 sequence is CASHPRSGSGANVLTF. CDR3 coding DNA: TGTGCCTCTCACCCGCGCTCGGGATCCGGGGCCAACGTCCTGACTTTC.

This chain links TRBV19 with TRBJ1-2, with D hard to call. The CDR3 has 11 residues. In germline, CDR1 is LNHDA, CDR2 SQIVND (reference sequence). Trimming left V 8 bases short and J 6 bases short, with 10 bases between. CDR3 in amino acids: CASRLTDGYTF. The CDR3 DNA reads TGTGCCAGTCGTCTGACGGATGGCTACACCTTC.

This clonotype was counted only a few times. The genes are TRBV6-6 and TRBJ1-2; D possibly corresponds to TRBD1 (6 bases). V lost 8 bases and J 8 bases, leaving 15 bases between the germline ends. Germline CDR1 reads MNHNY; CDR2 reads SVGAGI (reference sequence). The CDR3 has 12 amino acids. Here the CDR3 DNA reads TGTGCCAGCGGCTCAGGGGCAGGGGGCTACACCTTC. This encodes CASGSGAGGYTF.

This chain uses TRBV4-1 with TRBJ1-2, with 8 bases fitting TRBD1. The CDR3 extends over 18 amino acids. V trimming: 0 bases; J trimming: 7 bases; junction bases outside the gene matches: 16. From germline, CDR1 is MGHRA and CDR2 YSYEKL. CDR3 protein: CASSQDFDGGRGPGGYTF. Here the CDR3 DNA reads TGCGCCAGCAGCCAAGATTTCGATGGGGGCAGGGGGCCCGGTGGCTACACCTTC.

V is TRBV5-1 and J is TRBJ1-1, with a tentative D call TRBD1 (5 bases). The V end was cut by 2 bases, the J end by 3 bases, with 14 bases between. Germline V gene data show CDR1 as SGHRS and CDR2 as YFSETQ. This CDR3 spans 15 amino acids. The CDR3 is CASSFPPGRDTEAFF. CDR3 in DNA: TGCGCCAGCAGCTTTCCCCCGGGACGGGACACTGAAGCTTTCTTT.

The genes are TRBV11-2 and TRBJ1-4; 9 nucleotides match TRBD1. The CDR3 is 15 amino acids. The V gene end was trimmed by 5 bases and the J gene end by 8 bases; junction bases not matched to a gene: 9. CDR1 SGHAT and CDR2 FQNNGV come from the germline V gene. CDR3 coding DNA: TGTGCCAGCAGCGCTCCGAGGACAGGGGTCGAAAAACTGTTTTTT. As protein: CASSAPRTGVEKLFF.

The chain is built from TRBV5-1 and TRBJ1-3; D unclear. CDR1 is SGHRS, CDR2 YFSETQ, per germline. Trimming stripped 5 bases from V and 0 bases from J, with 15 bases between. This CDR3 contains 16 residues. CDR3 bases: TGCGCCAGCAGAACCTTAGAGGGTTCCTCTGGAAACACCATATATTTT. Its translation: CASRTLEGSSGNTIYF.

This clonotype showed up many times. The chain uses TRBV12-3 or TRBV12-4 and TRBJ2-1; 7 nucleotides match TRBD2. Trimming at V came to 7 bases and at J to 5 bases, leaving 2 bases not matched to a gene. The CDR3 consists of 12 residues. The CDR3 DNA reads TGTGCCAGCAAGGGAGGGGACAATGAGCAGTTCTTC. Its translation: CASKGGDNEQFF.

This clonotype was detected only once. A read error may produce the germline difference seen at one junction end. The chain recombines TRBV2 with TRBJ1-2; D perhaps matches TRBD1 (5 bases). Germline assignment: CDR1 SNHLY and CDR2 FYNNEI. The CDR3 totals 15 residues. CDR3 sequence reads: CASSSSGGTNYDYTF. CDR3 DNA sequence: TGTGCCAGCAGTTCGTCCGGGGGTACTAACTATGACTACACCTTC.

The V gene is TRBV27, the J gene TRBJ2-2; D perhaps matches TRBD2 (5 bases). Germline V lookup: CDR1 MNHEY, CDR2 SMNVEV (reference sequence). The CDR3 totals 15 residues. V was clipped by 5 bases and J by 2 bases, with 12 bases between them. In DNA form, the CDR3 reads TGTGCCAGCAGTCCCCCACCGGGAAACACCGGGGAGCTGTTTTTT. This codes for CASSPPPGNTGELFF.

The chain is built from TRBV4-1 and TRBJ2-4, with 7 bases that match TRBD2. J gave up 0 bases and V 0 bases, and 5 bases lay outside the gene matches. The CDR3 spans 17 residues. In germline, CDR1 is MGHRA, CDR2 YSYEKL. CDR3 nucleotide sequence: TGCGCCAGCAGCCAAGACTCTAGCGGTATAGCCAAAAACATTCAGTACTTC. As protein: CASSQDSSGIAKNIQYF.

This clonotype occurred a few times. The chain is built from TRBV10-3 and TRBJ2-1, with TRBD2 matching 7 bases. Trimming took 7 bases from V and 4 from J; bases not matched to a gene: 4. Germline V gene sequence: CDR1 ENHRY, CDR2 SYGVKD. This CDR3 has 13 amino acids. CDR3 sequence reads: CAINSGVYNEQFF. The CDR3 coding sequence is TGTGCCATCAACAGCGGGGTGTACAATGAGCAGTTCTTC.

The V call is TRBV7-9, the J call TRBJ2-5; 9 bases are a match to TRBD1. The CDR3 consists of 16 residues. Unmatched junction bases numbered 6, after V lost 1 base and J lost 3 bases. Germline CDR1 reads SEHNR; CDR2 reads FQNEAQ (reference sequence). The chain's CDR3 is CASSLEQTGGKETQYF. The DNA of the CDR3 is TGTGCCAGCAGCTTAGAGCAGACAGGGGGAAAAGAGACCCAGTACTTC.

This clonotype was seen a handful of times. The chain employs TRBV4-2 and TRBJ1-6; 11 bases agree with TRBD1. The trim removed 1 base at V and 8 bases at J, leaving 4 bases unmatched. This CDR3 is 16 amino acids long. CDR1 and CDR2 from the germline V gene are LGHNA and YNFKEQ. CDR3 residues: CASSQVMGQGDSPLHF. The CDR3 DNA sequence: TGTGCCAGCAGCCAAGTTATGGGACAGGGGGATTCACCCCTCCACTTT.

The chain links TRBV7-3 to TRBJ1-1; D is undetermined. CDR3 size: 14 residues. The germline V gene encodes CDR1 SGHTA and CDR2 FQGTGA. V shed 5 bases and J shed 4 bases, with 14 bases lying between them. Here the CDR3 reads CASSLAGFGTEAFF. CDR3 coding DNA: TGTGCCAGCAGCCTGGCAGGCTTCGGCACTGAAGCTTTCTTT.

This clonotype appeared a few times. V is TRBV10-3 and J is TRBJ2-1; tentative D call: TRBD2 (7 bases). The germline V and J ends were trimmed by 3 bases and 8 bases, with 17 bases remaining between them. Germline lookup yields CDR1 ENHRY and CDR2 SYGVKD. The CDR3 totals 15 residues. This CDR3 reads CAISEAGHGFDEQFF. The CDR3, as DNA: TGTGCCATCAGTGAAGCGGGACACGGATTCGATGAGCAGTTCTTC.